These 10 T cell receptor beta chains were sequenced from one sample in a study of cytomegalovirus exposure and HLA in healthy donors. 13 Jbeta primers and 60 Vbeta primers were used for the PCR. Repertoires were generated with immunoSEQ multiplex PCR, while TCRdb's copy carries only in-frame clones and drops some. The data show about 160,000 clones, 75% to 90% seen once. The source material was PBMCs. The receptors shown here come from a woman aged 18 to 35 in good health and CMV-seronegative.

The chain carries TRBV5-1 and TRBJ2-1; the D gene is possibly TRBD2 (6 bases). The germline CDR1 and CDR2 sequences are SGHRS and YFSETQ. The CDR3 is made up of 16 amino acids. Trimming took 4 bases from V and 7 from J, leaving 21 bases between them. CDR3 DNA: TGCGCCAGCAGCGCCGGCGGAGCGGGTGGTATAAATGAGCAGTTCTTC. This sequence encodes CASSAGGAGGINEQFF.

The chain carries TRBV5-1 and TRBJ2-5; D is possibly TRBD2 (5 bases). The CDR3 loop spans 13 amino acids. Trimming pared 4 bases from V and 5 bases from J, leaving 12 bases between. Per the germline V gene, CDR1 is SGHRS and CDR2 is YFSETQ. The CDR3 loop is CASSPPGSETQYF. CDR3 nucleotide sequence: TGCGCCAGCAGCCCCCCGGGGAGTGAGACCCAGTACTTC. Variable domain in full (rest from reference TRBV5-1 and TRBJ2-5): KAGVTQTPRYLIKTRGQQVTLSCSPISGHRSVSWYQQTPGQGLQFLFEYFSETQRNKGNFPGRFSGRQFSNSRSEMNVSTLELGDSALYLCASSPPGSETQYFGPGTRLLVL.

The chain has TRBV27 and TRBJ2-7; 14 bases are a match to TRBD2. Germline CDR1 and CDR2: MNHEY and SMNVEV (reference sequence). Trimming took 4 bases from V and 6 from J; bases not matched to a gene: 8. The CDR3 is made up of 16 amino acids. CDR3 sequence: CASSSGLAGASGEQYF. The CDR3 coding sequence is TGTGCCAGCAGTTCGGGACTAGCGGGGGCCTCGGGCGAGCAGTACTTC.

The rearrangement uses TRBV6-1 and TRBJ2-1; 10 nucleotides line up with TRBD2. The CDR3 has 15 residues. The J segment lost 4 bases and the V segment lost 5 bases, leaving 5 bases of the junction unmatched. Germline V gene sequence: CDR1 MNHNS, CDR2 SASEGT. The CDR3 reads CASSSVSGRYNEQFF. Here the CDR3 DNA reads TGTGCCAGCAGTTCAGTTAGCGGGAGGTACAATGAGCAGTTCTTC.

The rearrangement links TRBV6-1 to TRBJ2-3; D might be TRBD2 (6 bases). The CDR3 is made up of 14 amino acids. Germline CDR1 and CDR2: MNHNS and SASEGT. Deletions cut 6 bases from V and 0 bases from J, with 10 bases between. The CDR3 DNA sequence: TGTGCCAGCAGCATCGGGGGTAGCACAGATACGCAGTATTTT. It translates to CASSIGGSTDTQYF.

The chain recombines TRBV7-2 with TRBJ1-2; possibly TRBD1 for D (5 bases). V was cut by 0 bases and J by 3 bases, with 8 bases left in between. Germline CDR1 is SGHTA and CDR2 is FQGNSA. CDR3 length equals 14 residues. The CDR3 loop reads CASSLASGDYGYTF. The CDR3 bases are TGTGCCAGCAGCTTAGCTTCGGGGGACTATGGCTACACCTTC.

J is TRBJ2-3 and V is TRBV6-6; 8 positions agree with TRBD1. From germline, CDR1 is MNHNY and CDR2 SVGAGI (reference sequence). The CDR3 totals 16 residues. V lost 2 bases to trimming and J lost 1 base; unmatched junction nucleotides: 5. The CDR3 protein is CASSYRGDRRTDTQYF. The CDR3 DNA sequence: TGTGCCAGCAGTTACAGGGGGGACAGGCGCACAGATACGCAGTATTTT.

CDR3 bases: TGTGCCAGCAGACCGACAGGCTATGGCTACACCTTC. Its protein product is CASRPTGYGYTF. The rearrangement uses TRBV2 and TRBJ1-2; a possible D gene is TRBD1 (6 bases). In germline, CDR1 is SNHLY, CDR2 FYNNEI. Trimming took 6 bases from V and 4 from J, leaving 9 bases between them. CDR3 size: 12 residues. The full variable domain, completed using reference TRBV2 and TRBJ1-2, is EPEVTQTPSHQVTQMGQEVILRCVPISNHLYFYWYRQILGQKVEFLVSFYNNEISEKSEIFDDQFSVERPDGSNFTLKIRSTKLEDSAMYFCASRPTGYGYTFGSGTRLTVV.

The chain recombines TRBV30 with TRBJ2-1, with 8 bases lining up with TRBD1. Germline CDR1 is GTSNPN and CDR2 is SVGIG (reference sequence). Trimming removed 3 bases from V and 2 bases from J; junction bases left unmatched: 12. The CDR3 is made up of 17 amino acids. The CDR3 region has the DNA TGTGCCTGGAGCCACATAGGCGGACAGGGACCCTACAATGAGCAGTTCTTC. Its protein product is CAWSHIGGQGPYNEQFF.

This chain links TRBV7-8 with TRBJ1-3, with 7 positions matching TRBD1. The CDR3 runs to 15 residues. Per germline, CDR1 SGHVS and CDR2 FQNEAQ. The junction had 5 bases not matched to a gene; V was cut back by 0 bases and J by 6 bases. This chain's CDR3 is CASSLAGGYSNTIYF. The CDR3 nucleotides are TGTGCCAGCAGCTTAGCAGGGGGCTACTCAAACACCATATATTTT.